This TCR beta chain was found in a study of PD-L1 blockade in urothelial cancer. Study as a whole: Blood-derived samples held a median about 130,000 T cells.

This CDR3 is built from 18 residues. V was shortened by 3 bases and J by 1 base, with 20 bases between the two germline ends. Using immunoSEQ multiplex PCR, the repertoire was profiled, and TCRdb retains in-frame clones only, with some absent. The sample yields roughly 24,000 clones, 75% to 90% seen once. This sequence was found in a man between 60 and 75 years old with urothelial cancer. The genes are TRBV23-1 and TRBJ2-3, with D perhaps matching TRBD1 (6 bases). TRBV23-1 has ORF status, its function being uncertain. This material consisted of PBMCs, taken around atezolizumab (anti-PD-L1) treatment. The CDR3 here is CASSHPPGHLRRTDTQYF. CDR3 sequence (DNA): TGCGCCAGCAGTCACCCGCCGGGACACCTTAGACGCACAGATACGCAGTATTTT.